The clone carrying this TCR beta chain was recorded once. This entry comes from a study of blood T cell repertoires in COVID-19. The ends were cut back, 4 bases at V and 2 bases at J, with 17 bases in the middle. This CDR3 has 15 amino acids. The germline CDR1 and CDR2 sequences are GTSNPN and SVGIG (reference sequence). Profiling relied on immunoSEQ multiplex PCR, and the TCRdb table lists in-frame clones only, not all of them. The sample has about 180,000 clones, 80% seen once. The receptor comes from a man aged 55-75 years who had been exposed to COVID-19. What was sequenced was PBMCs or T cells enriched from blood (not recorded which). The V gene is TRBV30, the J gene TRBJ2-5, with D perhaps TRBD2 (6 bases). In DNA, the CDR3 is TGTGCCTGGAATCTGGGAGAGGGGACTCAAGAGACCCAGTACTTC. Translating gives CAWNLGEGTQETQYF. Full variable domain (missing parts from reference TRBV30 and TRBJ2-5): SQTIHQWPATLVQPVGSPLSLECTVEGTSNPNLYWYRQAAGRGLQLLFYSVGIGQISSEVPQNLSASRPQDRQFILSSKKLLLSDSGFYLCAWNLGEGTQETQYFGPGTRLLVL.